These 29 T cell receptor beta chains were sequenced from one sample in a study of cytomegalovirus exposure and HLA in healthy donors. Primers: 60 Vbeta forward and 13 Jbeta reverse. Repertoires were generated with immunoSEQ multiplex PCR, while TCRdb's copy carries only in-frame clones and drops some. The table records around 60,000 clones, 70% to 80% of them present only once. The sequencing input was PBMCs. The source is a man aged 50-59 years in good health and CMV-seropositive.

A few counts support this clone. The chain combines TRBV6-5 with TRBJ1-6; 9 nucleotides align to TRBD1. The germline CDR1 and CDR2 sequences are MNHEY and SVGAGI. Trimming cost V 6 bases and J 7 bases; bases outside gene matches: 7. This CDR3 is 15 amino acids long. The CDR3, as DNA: TGTGCCAGCAGAACGACAGGGGGAGGAAATTCACCCCTCCACTTT. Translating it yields CASRTTGGGNSPLHF.

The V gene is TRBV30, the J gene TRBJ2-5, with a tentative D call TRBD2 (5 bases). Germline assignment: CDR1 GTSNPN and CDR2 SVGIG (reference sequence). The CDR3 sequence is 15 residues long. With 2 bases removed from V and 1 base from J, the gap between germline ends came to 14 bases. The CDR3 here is CAWSQNGLLQETQYF. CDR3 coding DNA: TGTGCCTGGAGTCAAAATGGACTCCTCCAAGAGACCCAGTACTTC. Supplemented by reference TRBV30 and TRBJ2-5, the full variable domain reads SQTIHQWPATLVQPVGSPLSLECTVEGTSNPNLYWYRQAAGRGLQLLFYSVGIGQISSEVPQNLSASRPQDRQFILSSKKLLLSDSGFYLCAWSQNGLLQETQYFGPGTRLLVL.

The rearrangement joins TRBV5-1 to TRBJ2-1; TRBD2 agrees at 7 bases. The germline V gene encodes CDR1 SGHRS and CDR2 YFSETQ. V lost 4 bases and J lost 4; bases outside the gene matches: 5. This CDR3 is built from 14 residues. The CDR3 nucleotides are TGCGCCAGCAGCCCGGGGGGACTGTACAATGAGCAGTTCTTC. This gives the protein CASSPGGLYNEQFF.

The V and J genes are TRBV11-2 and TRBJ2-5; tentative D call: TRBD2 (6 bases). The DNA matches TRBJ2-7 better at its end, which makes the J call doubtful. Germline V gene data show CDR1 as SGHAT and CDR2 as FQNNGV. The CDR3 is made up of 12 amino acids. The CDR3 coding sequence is TGTGCCAGTGGGGGGTTTGGCAACGAGCAGTACTTC. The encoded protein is CASGGFGNEQYF.

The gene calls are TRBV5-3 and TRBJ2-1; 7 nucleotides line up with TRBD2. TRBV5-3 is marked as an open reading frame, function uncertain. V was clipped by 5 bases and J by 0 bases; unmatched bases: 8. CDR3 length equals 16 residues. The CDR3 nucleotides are TGTGCCAGAAGTTTTCTAGCGGATAGCTCCTACAATGAGCAGTTCTTC. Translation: CARSFLADSSYNEQFF.

The CDR3 region is CASSLDRPGFGNEQFF. For the CDR3, the DNA is TGTGCCAGCAGCTTAGATCGGCCAGGGTTTGGCAATGAGCAGTTCTTC. This sequence joins TRBV11-3 and TRBJ2-1; possibly TRBD1 for D (5 bases). Germline V gene data show CDR1 as SGHNT and CDR2 as YENEEA. CDR3 length: 16 residues. Between the trimmed V and J ends, which lost 0 bases and 6 bases, there was a span of 15 bases.

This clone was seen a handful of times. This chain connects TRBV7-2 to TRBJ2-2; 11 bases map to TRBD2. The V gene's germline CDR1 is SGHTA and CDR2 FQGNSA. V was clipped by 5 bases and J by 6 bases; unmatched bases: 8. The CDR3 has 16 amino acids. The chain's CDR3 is CASSPSGTSGSGELFF. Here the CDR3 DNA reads TGTGCCAGCAGCCCATCCGGGACTAGCGGATCCGGGGAGCTGTTTTTT.

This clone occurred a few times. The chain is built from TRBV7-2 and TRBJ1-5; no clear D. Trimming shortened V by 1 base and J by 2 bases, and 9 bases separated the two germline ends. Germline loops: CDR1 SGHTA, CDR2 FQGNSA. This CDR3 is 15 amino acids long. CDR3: CASSLGGGGNQPQHF. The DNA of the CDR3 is TGTGCCAGCAGCTTAGGTGGCGGGGGCAATCAGCCCCAGCATTTT.

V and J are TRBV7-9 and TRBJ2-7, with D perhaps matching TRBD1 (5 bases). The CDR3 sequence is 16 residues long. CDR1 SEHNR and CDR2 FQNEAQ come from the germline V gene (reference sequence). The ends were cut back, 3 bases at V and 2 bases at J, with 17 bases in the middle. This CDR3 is CASSFSDSRLAYEQYF. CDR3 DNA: TGTGCCAGCAGCTTCAGCGACAGCAGGTTAGCCTACGAGCAGTACTTC.

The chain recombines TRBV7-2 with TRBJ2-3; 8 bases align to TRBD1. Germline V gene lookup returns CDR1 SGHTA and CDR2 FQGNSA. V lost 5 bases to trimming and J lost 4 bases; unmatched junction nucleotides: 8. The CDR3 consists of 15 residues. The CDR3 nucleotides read TGTGCCAGCAGCCTATTGTTACAGGGGGCAGATACGCAGTATTTT. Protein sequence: CASSLLLQGADTQYF.

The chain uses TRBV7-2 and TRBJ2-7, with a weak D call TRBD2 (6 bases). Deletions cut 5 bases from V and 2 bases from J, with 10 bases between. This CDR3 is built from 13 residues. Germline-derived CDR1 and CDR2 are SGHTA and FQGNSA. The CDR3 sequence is CASSPGLPYEQYF. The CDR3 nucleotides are TGTGCCAGCAGCCCGGGACTCCCCTACGAGCAGTACTTC.

This CDR3 reads CVRRTPWVVLAGGGGTYEQYF. DNA of the CDR3: TGTGTCAGAAGAACGCCGTGGGTCGTTTTAGCGGGAGGGGGGGGCACCTACGAGCAGTACTTC. This sequence joins TRBV7-5 and TRBJ2-7; the D call in the table, TRBD2, was not verified against the DNA. TRBV7-5 is noted as a pseudogene. The CDR3 runs 21 residues.

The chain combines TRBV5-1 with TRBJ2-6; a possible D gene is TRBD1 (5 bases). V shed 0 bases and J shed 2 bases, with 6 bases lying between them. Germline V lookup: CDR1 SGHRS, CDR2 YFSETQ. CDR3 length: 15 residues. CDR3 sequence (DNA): TGCGCCAGCAGCTTGGACAGGCCTGGGGCCAACGTCCTGACTTTC. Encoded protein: CASSLDRPGANVLTF.

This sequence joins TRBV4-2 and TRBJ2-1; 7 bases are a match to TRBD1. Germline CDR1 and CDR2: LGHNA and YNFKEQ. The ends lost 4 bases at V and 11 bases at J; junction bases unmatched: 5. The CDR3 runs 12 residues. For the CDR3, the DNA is TGTGCCAGCAGCCCGGGGACAGAAAAGCAGTTCTTC. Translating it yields CASSPGTEKQFF.

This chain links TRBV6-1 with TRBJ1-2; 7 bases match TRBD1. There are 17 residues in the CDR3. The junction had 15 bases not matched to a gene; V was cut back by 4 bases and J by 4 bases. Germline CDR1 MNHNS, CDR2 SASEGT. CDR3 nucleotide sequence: TGTGCCAGCAGTGGTTGGGACAGCGCACTGATTAGCTATGGCTACACCTTC. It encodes CASSGWDSALISYGYTF.

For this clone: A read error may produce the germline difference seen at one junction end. This CDR3 is CASSADGTAYNYGYNF. Here the CDR3 DNA reads TGTGCCAGCAGTGCTGACGGGACAGCCTATAACTATGGCTACAACTTC. The V and J genes are TRBV2 and TRBJ1-2; 7 bases agree with TRBD1. The germline gives CDR1 SNHLY, CDR2 FYNNEI. This CDR3 has 16 residues.

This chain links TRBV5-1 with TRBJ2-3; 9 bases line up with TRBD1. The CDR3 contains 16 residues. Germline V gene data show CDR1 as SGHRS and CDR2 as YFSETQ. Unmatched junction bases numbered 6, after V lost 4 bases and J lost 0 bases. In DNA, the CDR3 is TGCGCCAGCAGCCCAGGACAGGGGCTGAGCACAGATACGCAGTATTTT. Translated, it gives CASSPGQGLSTDTQYF.

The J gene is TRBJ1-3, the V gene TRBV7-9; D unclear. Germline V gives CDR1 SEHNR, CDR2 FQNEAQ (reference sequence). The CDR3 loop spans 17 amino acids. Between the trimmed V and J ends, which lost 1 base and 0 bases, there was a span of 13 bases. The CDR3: CASSLGSGFTSGNTIYF. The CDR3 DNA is TGTGCCAGCAGCTTAGGATCCGGGTTCACCTCTGGAAACACCATATATTTT. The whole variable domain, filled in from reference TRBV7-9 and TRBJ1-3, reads DTGVSQNPRHKITKRGQNVTFRCDPISEHNRLYWYRQTLGQGPEFLTYFQNEAQLEKSRLLSDRFSAERPKGSFSTLEIQRTEQGDSAMYLCASSLGSGFTSGNTIYFGEGSWLTVV.

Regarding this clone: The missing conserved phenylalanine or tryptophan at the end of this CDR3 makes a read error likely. CDR3 nucleotide sequence: TGTGCCAGCAGTCGACAGTTAAACACTGAAGCTTTCCTT. This translates into CASSRQLNTEAFL. The rearrangement links TRBV2 to TRBJ1-1; perhaps TRBD1 as D (5 bases). CDR1 is SNHLY, CDR2 FYNNEI, per germline. This CDR3 is built from 13 residues. Trimming pared 5 bases from V and 2 bases from J, leaving 9 bases between.

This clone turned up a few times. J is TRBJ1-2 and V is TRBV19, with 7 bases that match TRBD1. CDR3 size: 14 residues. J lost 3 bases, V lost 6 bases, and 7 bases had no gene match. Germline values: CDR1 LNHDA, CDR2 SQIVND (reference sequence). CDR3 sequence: CASSYSGTDYGYTF. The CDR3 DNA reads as TGTGCCAGTAGCTATTCCGGGACAGACTATGGCTACACCTTC.

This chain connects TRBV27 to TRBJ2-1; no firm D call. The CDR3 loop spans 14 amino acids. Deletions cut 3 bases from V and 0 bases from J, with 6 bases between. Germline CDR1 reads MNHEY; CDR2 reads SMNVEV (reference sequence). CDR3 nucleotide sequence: TGTGCCAGCAGTTTTGAGAGCTCCTACAATGAGCAGTTCTTC. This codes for CASSFESSYNEQFF.

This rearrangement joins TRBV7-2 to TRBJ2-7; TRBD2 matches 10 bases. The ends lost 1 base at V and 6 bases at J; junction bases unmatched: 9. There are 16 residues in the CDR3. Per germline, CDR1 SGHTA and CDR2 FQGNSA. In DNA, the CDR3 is TGTGCCAGCAGCTTAGGGGGTCTAGCGGGAGAAGGCGAGCAGTACTTC. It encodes CASSLGGLAGEGEQYF.

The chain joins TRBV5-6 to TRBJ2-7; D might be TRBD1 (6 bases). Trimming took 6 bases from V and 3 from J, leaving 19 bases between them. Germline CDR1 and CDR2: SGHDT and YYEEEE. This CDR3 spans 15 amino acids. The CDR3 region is CASIDSGTSNYEQYF. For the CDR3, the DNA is TGTGCCAGCATCGATTCCGGGACATCCAACTACGAGCAGTACTTC.

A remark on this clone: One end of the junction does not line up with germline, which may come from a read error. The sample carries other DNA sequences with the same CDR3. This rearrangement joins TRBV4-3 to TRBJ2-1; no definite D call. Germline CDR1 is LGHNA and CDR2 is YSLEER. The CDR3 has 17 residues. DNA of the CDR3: TGCGCCAGCAGACAAGATCTGATCGTACTCATTTCCAATGAGCAGTTCTTC. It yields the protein CASRQDLIVLISNEQFF.

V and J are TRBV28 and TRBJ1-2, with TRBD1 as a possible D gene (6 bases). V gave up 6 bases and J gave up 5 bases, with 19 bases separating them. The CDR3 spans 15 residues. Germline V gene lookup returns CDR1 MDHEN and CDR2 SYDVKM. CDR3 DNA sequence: TGTGCCAGCAGCACCCCTCGGGGGGCCGGTTATGGCTACACCTTC. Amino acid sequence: CASSTPRGAGYGYTF.

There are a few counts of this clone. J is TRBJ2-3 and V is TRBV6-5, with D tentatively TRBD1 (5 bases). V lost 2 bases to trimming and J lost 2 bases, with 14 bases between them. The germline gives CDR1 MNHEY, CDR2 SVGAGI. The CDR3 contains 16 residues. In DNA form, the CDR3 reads TGTGCCAGCAGTTACGGCAGGGCCTCCCCCACAGATACGCAGTATTTT. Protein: CASSYGRASPTDTQYF.

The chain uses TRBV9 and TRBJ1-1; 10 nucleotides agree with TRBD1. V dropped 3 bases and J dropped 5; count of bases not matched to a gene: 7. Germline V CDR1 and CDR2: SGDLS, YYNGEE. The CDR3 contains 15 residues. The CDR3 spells CASSATGTGVTEAFF. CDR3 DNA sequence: TGTGCCAGCAGCGCCACCGGGACAGGGGTAACTGAAGCTTTCTTT.

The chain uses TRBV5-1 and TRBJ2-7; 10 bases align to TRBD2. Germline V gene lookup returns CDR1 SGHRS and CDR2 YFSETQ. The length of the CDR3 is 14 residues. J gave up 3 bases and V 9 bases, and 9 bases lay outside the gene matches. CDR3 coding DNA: TGCGCCACCCGATTAAGCGGGGGGGTCTACGAGCAGTACTTC. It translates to CATRLSGGVYEQYF.

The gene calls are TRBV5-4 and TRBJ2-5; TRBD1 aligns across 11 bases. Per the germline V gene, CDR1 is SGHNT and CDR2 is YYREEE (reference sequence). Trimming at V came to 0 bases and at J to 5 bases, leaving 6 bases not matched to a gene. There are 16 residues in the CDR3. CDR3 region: CASSLGDRGARETQYF. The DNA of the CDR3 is TGTGCCAGCAGCTTGGGGGACAGGGGGGCTCGGGAGACCCAGTACTTC.